Each of the 28 T cell receptor beta chains below was sequenced from the same sample in a study of T cell responses to AZD1222 COVID-19 vaccine. Libraries were prepared by immunoSEQ multiplex PCR; TCRdb keeps only in-frame clonotypes and omits some of them. Among roughly 120,000 clones, 88% were seen once, and the ten largest hold about a sixth. The source material was peripheral blood, sampled on day 0 of AZD1222 vaccination. Every receptor here comes from an adult in good health.

This chain joins TRBV30 and TRBJ1-6; tentatively, D is TRBD1 (6 bases). CDR1 and CDR2 from the germline V gene are GTSNPN and SVGIG (reference sequence). CDR3 length: 13 residues. The germline V and J ends were trimmed by 0 bases and 14 bases, with 14 bases remaining between them. Here the CDR3 DNA reads TGTGCCTGGAGTGTAAGCCCACAGGGATCCCTCCACTTT. This gives the protein CAWSVSPQGSLHF.

V is TRBV5-6 and J is TRBJ1-1; D remains ambiguous. Trimming cost V 1 base and J 1 base, with 8 bases left between them. Germline V gene data show CDR1 as SGHDT and CDR2 as YYEEEE. The CDR3 runs 14 residues. The CDR3 spells CASSLIHQNTEAFF. DNA of the CDR3: TGTGCCAGCAGCTTGATCCACCAGAACACTGAAGCTTTCTTT. Based on the CDR3 plus reference TRBV5-6 and TRBJ1-1, the full variable domain is DAGVTQSPTHLIKTRGQQVTLRCSPKSGHDTVSWYQQALGQGPQFIFQYYEEEERQRGNFPDRFSGHQFPNYSSELNVNALLLGDSALYLCASSLIHQNTEAFFGQGTRLTVV.

The CDR3 reads CAISSGTGHYYGYTF. The CDR3 region has the DNA TGTGCCATCAGCTCCGGGACAGGTCATTACTATGGCTACACCTTC. The chain employs TRBV10-3 and TRBJ1-2; 8 nucleotides line up with TRBD1. The CDR3 length is 15 residues. Germline CDR1 is ENHRY and CDR2 is SYGVKD. With V trimmed by 6 bases and J by 3 bases, 9 bases remained unmatched.

The rearrangement links TRBV14 to TRBJ2-5, with a weak D call TRBD2 (6 bases). V was shortened by 4 bases and J by 2 bases, with 11 bases between the two germline ends. This CDR3 comprises 14 residues. From germline, CDR1 is SGHDN and CDR2 FVKESK. CDR3 nucleotides: TGTGCCAGCAGCCCTCGGGACTTTCAAGAGACCCAGTACTTC. The encoded protein is CASSPRDFQETQYF.

The rearrangement uses TRBV18 and TRBJ1-6; TRBD1 matches at 7 bases. CDR1 KGHSH and CDR2 LQKENI come from the germline V gene. Trimming cost V 6 bases and J 5 bases; bases outside gene matches: 4. This CDR3 spans 14 amino acids. The CDR3 sequence is CASSPGQNNSPLHF. CDR3 coding DNA: TGTGCCAGCTCCCCGGGACAGAATAATTCACCCCTCCACTTT.

This chain connects TRBV18 to TRBJ1-3; TRBD1 is a possible D gene (5 bases). There are 16 residues in the CDR3. Trimming took off 2 bases at V and 2 bases at J, with 13 bases between the two ends. Germline lookup yields CDR1 KGHSH and CDR2 LQKENI. DNA for the CDR3: TGTGCCAGCTCACCAATCGAGGGAGGGGCTGGAAACACCATATATTTT. Translation: CASSPIEGGAGNTIYF.

The gene calls are TRBV9 and TRBJ1-1; possible D gene TRBD1, 5 bases. The ends were cut back, 3 bases at V and 0 bases at J, with 18 bases in the middle. Germline CDR1 reads SGDLS; CDR2 reads YYNGEE. The CDR3 sequence is 17 residues long. CDR3 sequence (DNA): TGTGCCAGCAGCGCCGGAGGCCAGGGAGGAATGAACACTGAAGCTTTCTTT. It encodes CASSAGGQGGMNTEAFF. Complete variable domain (other parts from reference TRBV9 and TRBJ1-1): DSGVTQTPKHLITATGQRVTLRCSPRSGDLSVYWYQQSLDQGLQFLIQYYNGEERAKGNILERFSAQQFPDLHSELNLSSLELGDSALYFCASSAGGQGGMNTEAFFGQGTRLTVV.

V usage is TRBV18 and J usage is TRBJ2-2; D may be TRBD2 (5 bases). The CDR3 contains 18 residues. Germline CDR1 reads KGHSH; CDR2 reads LQKENI. The V and J ends lost 3 bases and 0 bases respectively, with 17 bases between them. DNA of the CDR3: TGTGCCAGCTCACCGGGCAGAGCCCCGGGGACGAACACCGGGGAGCTGTTTTTT. This encodes CASSPGRAPGTNTGELFF.

This chain links TRBV7-3 with TRBJ2-3; 11 positions agree with TRBD2. Trimming cost V 5 bases and J 3 bases; bases outside gene matches: 10. The CDR3 has 17 amino acids. Germline-derived CDR1 and CDR2 are SGHTA and FQGTGA. CDR3 sequence reads: CASSPQLAGARTDTQYF. In nucleotides, the CDR3 is TGTGCCAGCAGCCCCCAACTAGCGGGGGCACGGACAGATACGCAGTATTTT.

The rearrangement links TRBV19 to TRBJ1-2, with D maybe TRBD1 (5 bases). Trimming shortened V by 5 bases and J by 3 bases, and 19 bases separated the two germline ends. The CDR3 runs 16 residues. Germline CDR1 is LNHDA and CDR2 is SQIVND (reference sequence). This CDR3 is CASSQAGTDPYYGYTF. The CDR3 DNA follows: TGTGCCAGTAGTCAGGCCGGGACGGATCCTTACTATGGCTACACCTTC.

CDR3 loop: CASSLEGYSNQPQHF. CDR3 DNA: TGCGCCAGCAGCTTGGAAGGATATAGCAATCAGCCCCAGCATTTT. The chain carries TRBV5-1 and TRBJ1-5; D not resolved. V was cut by 0 bases and J by 0 bases, with 7 bases left in between. This CDR3 has 15 residues. In germline, CDR1 is SGHRS, CDR2 YFSETQ.

The V and J genes are TRBV6-5 and TRBJ1-6; maybe TRBD1 (5 bases). V was pared by 6 bases and J by 10 bases, with 16 bases between. Germline CDR1 reads MNHEY; CDR2 reads SVGAGI. The CDR3 is 14 residues long. The CDR3 sequence is CASRPGRMGSPLHF. The CDR3 DNA reads TGTGCCAGCAGACCGGGACGGATGGGATCACCCCTCCACTTT.

This chain uses TRBV9 with TRBJ1-1; 7 bases align to TRBD1. CDR1 is SGDLS, CDR2 YYNGEE, per germline. V dropped 3 bases and J dropped 1; count of bases not matched to a gene: 6. The CDR3 is made up of 15 amino acids. The CDR3 DNA reads as TGTGCCAGCAGCGAATCGACAGGGTCGAACACTGAAGCTTTCTTT. As protein: CASSESTGSNTEAFF.

This chain uses TRBV7-8 with TRBJ1-2; D not certain. The CDR3 length is 15 residues. V was pared by 1 base and J by 0 bases, with 9 bases between. CDR1 and CDR2 from the germline V gene are SGHVS and FQNEAQ. CDR3: CASSLGLPANYGYTF. The CDR3 nucleotides are TGTGCCAGCAGCTTAGGTCTGCCCGCTAACTATGGCTACACCTTC.

This clone has a single count. This sequence joins TRBV3-1 (or the pseudogene TRBV3-2) and TRBJ1-6, with TRBD1 as a possible D gene (5 bases). The CDR3 loop spans 15 amino acids. Trimming shortened V by 4 bases and J by 7 bases, and 14 bases separated the two germline ends. CDR1 and CDR2 (germline): LGHDT, YNNKEL (reference sequence). CDR3 residues: CASSPVGARNSPLHF. CDR3 DNA sequence: TGTGCCAGCAGCCCCGTAGGGGCGCGCAATTCACCCCTCCACTTT.

The chain has TRBV10-3 and TRBJ1-5, with 7 bases fitting TRBD1. Germline V lookup: CDR1 ENHRY, CDR2 SYGVKD. The CDR3 is 13 residues long. V shed 6 bases, J shed 4 bases, and the junction held 3 bases outside the gene matches. CDR3 region: CAIRGTENQPQHF. The CDR3 DNA is TGTGCCATCAGGGGGACAGAAAATCAGCCCCAGCATTTT.

The V and J genes are TRBV18 and TRBJ1-1; no firm D call. This CDR3 region has 14 residues. V lost 3 bases, J lost 1 base, and 9 bases lay in between. Germline-derived CDR1 and CDR2 are KGHSH and LQKENI. CDR3 in DNA: TGTGCCAGCTCACCTCTCCAAGGGAACACTGAAGCTTTCTTT. Protein sequence: CASSPLQGNTEAFF.

The rearrangement joins TRBV6-1 to TRBJ1-1; 8 positions agree with TRBD1. CDR3 length equals 17 residues. Germline V gene lookup returns CDR1 MNHNS and CDR2 SASEGT. Trimming took 4 bases from V and 0 from J; bases not matched to a gene: 10. In DNA form, the CDR3 reads TGTGCCAGCAGTGCAGTCCCGGGACAGGTGTTGAACACTGAAGCTTTCTTT. Translated, it gives CASSAVPGQVLNTEAFF.

The CDR3 nucleotides are TGCGCCAGCAGCCACCGACAGGGGGGCAGAAATCAGCCCCAGCATTTT. It yields the protein CASSHRQGGRNQPQHF. The chain is built from TRBV4-1 and TRBJ1-5, with 9 bases that match TRBD1. Germline V gives CDR1 MGHRA, CDR2 YSYEKL. The trim removed 3 bases at V and 4 bases at J, leaving 7 bases unmatched. The CDR3 sequence is 16 residues long.

The V and J genes are TRBV12-3 or TRBV12-4 and TRBJ2-5; D is uncertain. The CDR3 runs to 12 residues. Trimming left V 6 bases short and J 6 bases short, with 11 bases between. CDR3 loop: CASSSDRKTQYF. CDR3 nucleotide sequence: TGTGCCAGCAGCTCGGATCGGAAGACCCAGTACTTC.

V and J are TRBV6-5 and TRBJ1-2; D is perhaps TRBD1 (5 bases). The CDR3 totals 14 residues. Germline V gene sequence: CDR1 MNHEY, CDR2 SVGAGI. Trimming left V 7 bases short and J 9 bases short, with 21 bases between. CDR3 sequence (DNA): TGTGCCAGCAACGCCGATGGGGCCTCACCGAGCTACACCTTC. As protein: CASNADGASPSYTF.

The rearrangement uses TRBV5-8 and TRBJ1-1; D uncertain. The V gene lost 5 bases and the J gene lost 0 bases, with 2 bases spanning the gap. Germline V CDR1 and CDR2: SGHTS, YDEGEE. The CDR3 totals 11 residues. The DNA of the CDR3 is TGTGCCAGCAGGTTGAACACTGAAGCTTTCTTT. Translated: CASRLNTEAFF.

The CDR3 DNA sequence: TGTGCCACCAGCAGAGGCCACTCCTACGAGCAGTACTTC. Protein sequence: CATSRGHSYEQYF. The chain joins TRBV15 to TRBJ2-7; D remains unclear. CDR3 length: 13 residues. Germline V gene data show CDR1 as LNHNV and CDR2 as YYDKDF (reference sequence). V was shortened by 1 base and J by 0 bases, with 4 bases between the two germline ends. Together with reference TRBV15 and TRBJ2-7, the CDR3 gives the full variable domain: DAMVIQNPRYQVTQFGKPVTLSCSQTLNHNVMYWYQQKSSQAPKLLFHYYDKDFNNEADTPDNFQSRRPNTSFCFLDIRSPGLGDTAMYLCATSRGHSYEQYFGPGTRLTVT.

This clone occurred a few times. For the CDR3, the DNA is TGTGCCAGCAGCTTGAGACAGGTTTTAAAGGCTTTCTTT. It specifies CASSLRQVLKAFF. The chain has TRBV11-2 and TRBJ1-1, with D perhaps TRBD1 (6 bases). Trimming took off 3 bases at V and 11 bases at J, with 16 bases between the two ends. The CDR3 has 13 amino acids. CDR1 is SGHAT and CDR2 is FQNNGV in the germline V gene.

The chain couples TRBV5-1 to TRBJ2-7, with D possibly being TRBD1 or TRBD2 (5 bases each). The CDR3 extends over 15 amino acids. Deletions cut 2 bases from V and 3 bases from J, with 15 bases between. CDR1 is SGHRS and CDR2 is YFSETQ in the germline V gene. The CDR3 sequence: CASSLPGPPDYEQYF. The DNA of the CDR3 is TGCGCCAGCAGCTTACCGGGACCGCCTGACTACGAGCAGTACTTC. The full variable domain, in which reference TRBV5-1 and TRBJ2-7 provide the parts outside the CDR3, is KAGVTQTPRYLIKTRGQQVTLSCSPISGHRSVSWYQQTPGQGLQFLFEYFSETQRNKGNFPGRFSGRQFSNSRSEMNVSTLELGDSALYLCASSLPGPPDYEQYFGPGTRLTVT.

The rearrangement links TRBV4-3 to TRBJ1-1; D is possibly TRBD1 (6 bases). CDR1 and CDR2 from the germline V gene are LGHNA and YSLEER. This CDR3 region has 15 residues. V gave up 3 bases and J gave up 5 bases, with 16 bases separating them. The CDR3: CASSQMTGIGTEAFF. Here the CDR3 DNA reads TGCGCCAGCAGCCAGATGACAGGAATAGGGACTGAAGCTTTCTTT.

The chain is built from TRBV5-4 and TRBJ1-2; D perhaps matches TRBD1 (6 bases). Germline CDR1 reads SGHNT; CDR2 reads YYREEE (reference sequence). This CDR3 contains 12 residues. Trimming removed 4 bases from V and 8 bases from J, with 12 bases in between. The chain's CDR3 is CASSQTGNGYTF. The CDR3 region has the DNA TGTGCCAGCAGCCAAACAGGGAACGGCTACACCTTC. The entire variable domain, with the rest obtained from reference TRBV5-4 and TRBJ1-2, is as follows: ETGVTQSPTHLIKTRGQQVTLRCSSQSGHNTVSWYQQALGQGPQFIFQYYREEENGRGNFPPRFSGLQFPNYSSELNVNALELDDSALYLCASSQTGNGYTFGSGTRLTVV.

In DNA, the CDR3 is TGTGCCACCAGCGGACGTGACGACACCATATATTTT. Encoded protein: CATSGRDDTIYF. The chain recombines TRBV15 with TRBJ1-3; no clear D gene. CDR1 is LNHNV, CDR2 YYDKDF, per germline (reference sequence). The CDR3 consists of 12 residues. Between the trimmed V and J ends, which lost 5 bases and 8 bases, there was a span of 10 bases. Together with reference TRBV15 and TRBJ1-3, the CDR3 gives the full variable domain: DAMVIQNPRYQVTQFGKPVTLSCSQTLNHNVMYWYQQKSSQAPKLLFHYYDKDFNNEADTPDNFQSRRPNTSFCFLDIRSPGLGDTAMYLCATSGRDDTIYFGEGSWLTVV.